This T cell receptor (beta chain) was observed in a study of T cells after yellow fever vaccination (dated by TCRdb to the late 2010s). As for the study more broadly: Libraries from fractions with low cell numbers were prepared with the SMART-Seq v4 Ultra Low Input RNA kit. Two healthy male donors made up the cohort, one aged 18 to 29 years and the other aged 30 to 40 years. Bulk TCR alpha and beta repertoires were sequenced longitudinally to track T-cell clones before and after primary and booster YFV17D yellow fever vaccination. Blood samples were taken at several timepoints before and after primary and secondary immunization, and bulk PBMC replicates and cell subsets were isolated. Here is what the overall study found, with its caveats: Compared with the primary T-cell response, the secondary T-cell response was weaker but faster, peaking on day 5 rather than day 15. Most clones expanded after primary vaccination were re-detected after the booster (around 96% of CD4 and about nine tenths of CD8), suggesting broad memory maintenance. Computational filtering was needed because FACS-sorted repertoires could contain abundant contaminating clonotypes from the bulk population. A small fraction of clonotypes appeared in both the CD4 and CD8 compartments, likely as a result of convergent recombination. Only two donors were included in the study, so the extent to which the findings can be generalized is limited.

In light of the paper, this sample's treatment or condition label describes: live attenuated yellow fever vaccine strain. At each blood-draw timepoint, two biological replicates of bulk PBMCs were obtained. A standard Ficoll-Paque protocol was used to isolate PBMCs from peripheral blood. TriZol was used to extract RNA from bulk PBMCs, CD4 and CD8 fractions, and dextramer-positive and dextramer-negative fractions. TCR cDNA was synthesized by 5'RACE template switching, through which a universal primer site and unique molecular identifiers were introduced. Priming of cDNA synthesis was performed from both the TCR alpha and TCR beta constant segments. Two PCR steps were used to amplify libraries, with sample barcodes and sequencing adapters being added in the second step. Sequencing of libraries was done on Illumina HiSeq 2500 (2x100 bp) or NovaSeq (2x150 bp). The source study handled its data this way. MIGEC handled demultiplexing of reads and collapsing into UMI consensus sequences, while MiXCR performed V(D)J alignment. Vaccine-responding clonotypes were defined with edgeR using replicate PBMC samples, requiring FDR below 0.01 and a log2 fold change above 5 up to day 15. Each bulk clonotype was labeled CD4 or CD8 based on which sequenced repertoire, CD4 or CD8, contained the clonotype at higher abundance. Through fastp at Q25 and MiXCR, TCRdb rebuilt clones from the public reads, retaining in-frame beta chains. Here each entry gathers all rows of one CDR3 protein and keeps the most common genes and DNA. TCRdb's processing, not the authors' own work, is the source of the V and J calls. This sample has some 560,000 distinct CDR3 sequences in its table, and less than 20% of those were observed once. Clones ranked in the top ten supply 17% of the sample.

This clonotype was detected only a few times. Its antigen is still unknown. One base away there is no much larger clone; base qualities are not given. The V end loses 3 bases and the J end loses 2 bases, and a stretch of 15 bases separates them. The germline V gene sets CDR1 to MRHNA and CDR2 to SNTAGT. Measured from the cysteine to the phenylalanine, the CDR3 is 16 residues long. The DNA shown is the 48-base CDR3, in frame from base 1. Recombination joined TRBV6-4 with TRBJ2-3, and TRBD1 may be the D gene, going by 5 matching bases. The TCR comes from a man aged 18 to 30 who received the YFV17D yellow fever vaccine. The sample in question was PBMCs, obtained 5 days after the first yellow fever vaccination. The nucleotides read TGTGCCAGCAGTGAGCAGGGCGGTCAATACACAGATACGCAGTATTTT. This translates into CASSEQGGQYTDTQYF.